The 12 T cell receptor beta chains presented below share a single source sample, sequenced in a study of spatial heterogeneity in lung cancer. Time point here: sample taken at primary tumor resection. These receptors have no identified antigens. TCRdb recomputed calls from the 5' RACE reads with MiXCR, one row per CDR3 protein. The repertoire holds about 100,000 distinct CDR3 sequences, with approximately 4% as singletons. Study-wide results and limits: Tumor mutation counts were tracked by expanded intratumoral alpha and beta TCR counts.

The input for sequencing was lung tumor tissue, taken at surgery. The receptor set was obtained from a male donor with early-stage non-small cell lung cancer.

This clonotype appeared many times. V and J are TRBV6-1 and TRBJ2-3, with D uncertain. Trimming cost V 8 bases and J 0 bases, with 15 bases left between them. Germline CDR1 MNHNS, CDR2 SASEGT. The CDR3 loop spans 15 amino acids. The CDR3 reads CASAVAPGSTDTQYF. Written as DNA, the CDR3 is TGTGCCAGCGCCGTTGCACCAGGAAGCACAGATACGCAGTATTTT.

In this sample, this clonotype turned up many times. J is TRBJ2-2 and V is TRBV27; no clear D gene. The CDR3 runs 12 residues. Germline-derived CDR1 and CDR2 are MNHEY and SMNVEV (reference sequence). Trimming stripped 7 bases from V and 2 bases from J, with 5 bases between. As DNA, the CDR3 is TGTGCCAGCACGCCAAACACCGGGGAGCTGTTTTTT. This encodes CASTPNTGELFF.

In this sample, this clonotype turned up many times. The chain has TRBV5-1 and TRBJ1-2; D might be TRBD1 (6 bases). V was clipped by 7 bases and J by 3 bases, with 22 bases between them. Germline-derived CDR1 and CDR2 are SGHRS and YFSETQ. This CDR3 spans 16 amino acids. The CDR3 nucleotides read TGCGCCAGCGGCTGGGGGAACAGGGTTTCGTACTATGGCTACACCTTC. Protein: CASGWGNRVSYYGYTF. Using reference TRBV5-1 and TRBJ1-2 for the parts outside the CDR3, the full variable domain is KAGVTQTPRYLIKTRGQQVTLSCSPISGHRSVSWYQQTPGQGLQFLFEYFSETQRNKGNFPGRFSGRQFSNSRSEMNVSTLELGDSALYLCASGWGNRVSYYGYTFGSGTRLTVV.

To note about this clonotype: A clone one base away is much larger, so this may be a read error. The chain is built from TRBV6-5 and TRBJ1-2; tentatively, D is TRBD1 (6 bases). Germline loops: CDR1 MNHEY, CDR2 SVGAGI. The CDR3 covers 15 residues. V gave up 11 bases and J gave up 10 bases, with 29 bases separating them. In DNA form, the CDR3 reads TGTGCCTCCTACCCCCTCGGAGGGGGAGTGGGTGACTACACCTTC. Protein product: CASYPLGGGVGDYTF.

There are many counts of this clonotype. The J gene is TRBJ2-1, the V gene TRBV18; the D is unclear. This CDR3 region has 15 residues. The germline CDR1 and CDR2 sequences are KGHSH and LQKENI. V gave up 2 bases and J gave up 7 bases, with 15 bases separating them. This CDR3 reads CASSPGSPSRNEQFF. CDR3 nucleotide sequence: TGTGCCAGCTCACCAGGTAGCCCTAGTCGGAATGAGCAGTTCTTC. The full variable domain, rest sourced from reference TRBV18 and TRBJ2-1, is NAGVMQNPRHLVRRRGQEARLRCSPMKGHSHVYWYRQLPEEGLKFMVYLQKENIIDESGMPKERFSAEFPKEGPSILRIQQVVRGDSAAYFCASSPGSPSRNEQFFGPGTRLTVL.

This clonotype occurred a few times. The DNA for the CDR3 is TGTGCCAGCTCACCGCGAGACAGCTCTGGAAACACCATATATTTT. Its protein is CASSPRDSSGNTIYF. V and J are TRBV18 and TRBJ1-3; perhaps TRBD1 as D (5 bases). V lost 3 bases and J 0 bases, leaving 9 bases between the germline ends. This CDR3 contains 15 residues. Germline CDR1 reads KGHSH; CDR2 reads LQKENI.

This clonotype was recorded many times. This chain links TRBV6-5 with TRBJ1-2, with a weak D call TRBD1 (6 bases). The length of the CDR3 is 13 residues. Trimming pared 6 bases from V and 6 bases from J, leaving 14 bases between. From germline, CDR1 is MNHEY and CDR2 SVGAGI. The CDR3 sequence: CASRPTGSDGYTF. The CDR3 DNA follows: TGTGCCAGCAGACCTACAGGGTCGGATGGCTACACCTTC.

The gene calls are TRBV25-1 and TRBJ2-3; D possibly corresponds to TRBD1 (5 bases). Trimming left V 4 bases short and J 0 bases short, with 11 bases between. Germline CDR1 MGHDK, CDR2 SYGVNS. The CDR3 spans 15 residues. The CDR3 nucleotides are TGTGCCAGCAGTGTGGGGCCTCCTAGCACAGATACGCAGTATTTT. As protein: CASSVGPPSTDTQYF.

The chain has TRBV4-1 and TRBJ2-3; 7 bases match TRBD2. Trimming cost V 3 bases and J 2 bases; bases outside gene matches: 5. Germline V gene data show CDR1 as MGHRA and CDR2 as YSYEKL. The CDR3 loop spans 15 amino acids. In DNA form, the CDR3 reads TGCGCCAGCAGCCACGCGGGAGCGAACACAGATACGCAGTATTTT. Translated, it gives CASSHAGANTDTQYF.

In this sample, this clonotype turned up a few times. The CDR3, as DNA: TGCGCCAGCAGCCAAGATCCGTGGGAAAGCACAGATACGCAGTATTTT. It is translated as CASSQDPWESTDTQYF. This chain connects TRBV4-1 to TRBJ2-3, with D unresolved. V shed 0 bases and J shed 0 bases, with 10 bases lying between them. Germline V gene sequence: CDR1 MGHRA, CDR2 YSYEKL. The CDR3 has 16 residues.

Many counts were recorded for this clonotype. The chain employs TRBV29-1 and TRBJ1-6; weak D call: TRBD1 (6 bases). V gave up 6 bases and J gave up 4 bases, with 10 bases separating them. Per the germline V gene, CDR1 is SQVTM and CDR2 is ANQGSEA. The CDR3 has 13 residues. The CDR3 loop reads CSVRDKYNSPLHF. In nucleotides, the CDR3 is TGCAGCGTGCGGGACAAGTATAATTCACCCCTCCACTTT.

This rearrangement joins TRBV6-2 or TRBV6-3 to TRBJ1-2; no firm D call. The CDR3 loop spans 14 amino acids. Trimming pared 0 bases from V and 4 bases from J, leaving 9 bases between. The germline V gene has CDR1 MNHEY and CDR2 SVGEGT. The CDR3 nucleotides read TGTGCCAGCAGTTACTCGAACAGCGTCTATGGCTACACCTTC. Its translation: CASSYSNSVYGYTF.